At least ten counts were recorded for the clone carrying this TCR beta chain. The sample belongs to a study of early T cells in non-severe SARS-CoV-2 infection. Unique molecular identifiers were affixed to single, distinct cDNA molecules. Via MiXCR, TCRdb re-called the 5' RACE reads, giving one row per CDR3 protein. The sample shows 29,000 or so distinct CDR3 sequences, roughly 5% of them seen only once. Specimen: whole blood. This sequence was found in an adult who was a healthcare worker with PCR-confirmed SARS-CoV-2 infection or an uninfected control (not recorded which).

CDR3 protein: CASSRGLYSGANVLTF. As DNA, the CDR3 is TGTGCCAGCAGCCGGGGACTTTACTCTGGGGCCAACGTCCTGACTTTC. This chain links TRBV9 with TRBJ2-6, with D perhaps matching TRBD2 (6 bases). Germline CDR1 and CDR2: SGDLS and YYNGEE. Trimming stripped 4 bases from V and 0 bases from J, with 11 bases between. This CDR3 contains 16 residues.